This is a list of T cell receptor beta chains from one sample in a study of T-cell memory formation after mild COVID-19. TCRdb itself ran the 5' RACE reads through MiXCR, one entry per CDR3 protein. The profile covers 560,000 or so distinct CDR3 sequences, with roughly 17% appearing a single time and about 7.5% taken by the ten largest. Sequencing was performed on PBMCs or a T cell subset sorted from them (not recorded which). Receptors were obtained from an adult woman who had mild COVID-19 (a few samples of this study predate the infection). Cell type and time point are not known. Each CDR3 is given with its conserved first and last residue. The D gene is left open where the match is weak. Size is omitted from some rows. Given values are once, few, many or a class for expanded clones.

cdr3_aa: CASSALGGQTDNEQFF
cdr3_nt: TGTGCCAGCAGCGCCTTAGGAGGACAGACAGACAATGAGCAGTTCTTC
j_call: TRBJ2-1
d_call: NA
clone_size: few
v_call: TRBV9

cdr3_aa: CASSQPGGFNEQFF
cdr3_nt: TGTGCCAGCAGTCAGCCCGGGGGCTTCAATGAGCAGTTCTTC
j_call: TRBJ2-1
d_call: NA
clone_size: few
v_call: TRBV12-3/TRBV12-4

cdr3_aa: CASSIVNSNQPQHF
cdr3_nt: TGTGCCAGTAGTATAGTCAATAGCAATCAGCCCCAGCATTTT
j_call: TRBJ1-5
d_call: NA
clone_size: few
v_call: TRBV19

cdr3_aa: CASSFDSTGGNGGTDTQYF
cdr3_nt: TGTGCCAGCAGCTTCGACTCGACGGGAGGTAACGGTGGCACAGATACGCAGTATTTT
j_call: TRBJ2-3
d_call: TRBD2
clone_size: few
v_call: TRBV7-6

cdr3_aa: CASSMGQAVNQPQHF
cdr3_nt: TGTGCCAGCAGTATGGGACAGGCAGTCAATCAGCCCCAGCATTTT
j_call: TRBJ1-5
d_call: TRBD1
clone_size: few
v_call: TRBV12-3/TRBV12-4

cdr3_aa: CATSGPGQHLVRDTQYF
cdr3_nt: TGTGCCACCAGTGGTCCGGGACAGCACCTTGTGAGAGATACGCAGTATTTT
j_call: TRBJ2-3
d_call: TRBD1
clone_size: few
v_call: TRBV24-1

cdr3_aa: CASSLGDAGANYGYTF
cdr3_nt: TGTGCCAGCAGCTTAGGCGATGCAGGGGCGAACTATGGCTACACCTTC
j_call: TRBJ1-2
d_call: NA
clone_size: NA
v_call: TRBV7-8

cdr3_aa: CASSQSGSGRNEQFF
cdr3_nt: TGCGCCAGCAGCCAAAGTGGGAGCGGGAGGAATGAGCAGTTCTTC
j_call: TRBJ2-1
d_call: TRBD2
clone_size: NA
v_call: TRBV4-3

cdr3_aa: CASSFRDRDYGYTF
cdr3_nt: TGTGCCAGCAGTTTCCGGGACAGGGACTATGGCTACACCTTC
j_call: TRBJ1-2
d_call: TRBD1
clone_size: NA
v_call: TRBV27

cdr3_aa: CAIIQGTGRDQPQHF
cdr3_nt: TGTGCCATCATTCAGGGGACAGGGAGGGATCAGCCCCAGCATTTT
j_call: TRBJ1-5
d_call: TRBD1
clone_size: NA
v_call: TRBV10-3

cdr3_aa: CASSFYPSPNTGELFF
cdr3_nt: TGTGCTAGCAGCTTTTATCCGTCACCGAACACCGGGGAGCTGTTTTTT
j_call: TRBJ2-2
d_call: NA
clone_size: few
v_call: TRBV7-7

cdr3_aa: CASSRGRGDEQFF
cdr3_nt: TGTGCCAGCAGCCGCGGGCGTGGGGATGAGCAGTTCTTC
j_call: TRBJ2-1
d_call: NA
clone_size: few
v_call: TRBV7-6

cdr3_aa: CATSAREGWTDTQYF
cdr3_nt: TGTGCCACCTCAGCGCGGGAGGGCTGGACAGATACGCAGTATTTT
j_call: TRBJ2-3
d_call: TRBD2
clone_size: NA
v_call: TRBV19

cdr3_aa: CASSQDPGLAGGVTGELFF
cdr3_nt: TGCGCCAGCAGCCAAGATCCGGGACTAGCGGGGGGCGTAACCGGGGAGCTGTTTTTT
j_call: TRBJ2-2
d_call: TRBD2
clone_size: NA
v_call: TRBV4-1

cdr3_aa: CASSLAGAAGNTIYF
cdr3_nt: TGTGCCAGCAGCTTAGCGGGGGCCGCTGGAAACACCATATATTTT
j_call: TRBJ1-3
d_call: NA
clone_size: few
v_call: TRBV7-8

cdr3_aa: CASRDGPSTDTQYF
cdr3_nt: TGTGCCAGCAGGGATGGTCCAAGCACAGATACGCAGTATTTT
j_call: TRBJ2-3
d_call: NA
clone_size: NA
v_call: TRBV19

cdr3_aa: CASSARGQLYNEQFF
cdr3_nt: TGTGCCAGCAGCGCGCGGGGGCAACTCTACAATGAGCAGTTCTTC
j_call: TRBJ2-1
d_call: NA
clone_size: NA
v_call: TRBV7-9

cdr3_aa: CASSFLGLAGEDIQYF
cdr3_nt: TGCGCCAGCAGCTTCCTTGGACTAGCGGGAGAGGATATTCAGTACTTC
j_call: TRBJ2-4
d_call: TRBD2
clone_size: many
v_call: TRBV5-1

cdr3_aa: CASSFNHRGAYEQYF
cdr3_nt: TGTGCCAGCAGCTTTAATCACCGGGGGGCCTACGAGCAGTACTTC
j_call: TRBJ2-7
d_call: TRBD2
clone_size: NA
v_call: TRBV7-8

cdr3_aa: CASSSSPDQETQYF
cdr3_nt: TGTGCCAGCAGCTCCTCCCCAGATCAAGAGACCCAGTACTTC
j_call: TRBJ2-5
d_call: NA
clone_size: NA
v_call: TRBV7-3

cdr3_aa: CSVEPRGGQVGRTEAFF
cdr3_nt: TGCAGCGTTGAACCACGGGGGGGACAGGTGGGCCGGACTGAAGCTTTCTTT
j_call: TRBJ1-1
d_call: TRBD1
clone_size: NA
v_call: TRBV29-1

cdr3_aa: CASSLFLDGGEEENTEAFF
cdr3_nt: TGTGCCAGCAGCTTATTTCTGGATGGGGGGGAAGAAGAGAACACTGAAGCTTTCTTT
j_call: TRBJ1-1
d_call: NA
clone_size: NA
v_call: TRBV11-2

cdr3_aa: CASSDGGEQFF
cdr3_nt: TGTGCCAGCAGTGACGGGGGTGAGCAGTTCTTC
j_call: TRBJ2-1
d_call: NA
clone_size: NA
v_call: TRBV6-4

cdr3_aa: CASRSRVTPEAFF
cdr3_nt: TGTGCCAGCAGAAGCAGGGTAACACCTGAAGCTTTCTTT
j_call: TRBJ1-1
d_call: NA
clone_size: few
v_call: TRBV12-3/TRBV12-4

cdr3_aa: CSVDGLAGYEQYF
cdr3_nt: TGCAGCGTTGATGGACTAGCGGGTTACGAGCAGTACTTC
j_call: TRBJ2-7
d_call: TRBD2
clone_size: once
v_call: TRBV29-1

cdr3_aa: CSVEEQVEQFF
cdr3_nt: TGCAGCGTTGAAGAACAGGTTGAGCAGTTCTTC
j_call: TRBJ2-1
d_call: NA
clone_size: many
v_call: TRBV29-1

cdr3_aa: CASSDSRQAPSYEQYF
cdr3_nt: TGTGCCAGCAGTGACTCGAGACAGGCCCCGTCCTACGAGCAGTACTTC
j_call: TRBJ2-7
d_call: NA
clone_size: NA
v_call: TRBV25-1

cdr3_aa: CSARQLGVSSYNEQFF
cdr3_nt: TGCAGTGCTAGACAATTAGGGGTTAGCTCCTACAATGAGCAGTTCTTC
j_call: TRBJ2-1
d_call: NA
clone_size: NA
v_call: TRBV20-1

cdr3_aa: CASRGTGLAGGLGTGELFF
cdr3_nt: TGTGCCAGCAGAGGAACGGGACTAGCGGGGGGGCTAGGCACCGGGGAGCTGTTTTTT
j_call: TRBJ2-2
d_call: TRBD2
clone_size: few
v_call: TRBV11-2

cdr3_aa: CSARDKRGQFF
cdr3_nt: TGCAGTGCTAGAGATAAAAGAGGGCAGTTCTTC
j_call: TRBJ2-1
d_call: NA
clone_size: NA
v_call: TRBV20-1

cdr3_aa: CASSQSGDTGELFF
cdr3_nt: TGCGCCAGCAGCCAAAGCGGGGACACCGGGGAGCTGTTTTTT
j_call: TRBJ2-2
d_call: TRBD2
clone_size: few
v_call: TRBV5-1

cdr3_aa: CASSVTGSGWDTQYF
cdr3_nt: TGCGCCAGCAGCGTGACAGGCTCTGGGTGGGATACGCAGTATTTT
j_call: TRBJ2-3
d_call: NA
clone_size: many
v_call: TRBV5-1

cdr3_aa: CASSPGGAANTGELFF
cdr3_nt: TGTGCCAGCAGCCCGGGCGGGGCAGCGAACACCGGGGAGCTGTTTTTT
j_call: TRBJ2-2
d_call: NA
clone_size: NA
v_call: TRBV7-6

cdr3_aa: CASSQEATSGGYEQYF
cdr3_nt: TGTGCCAGCAGCCAAGAAGCTACCAGCGGGGGCTACGAGCAGTACTTC
j_call: TRBJ2-7
d_call: TRBD2
clone_size: NA
v_call: TRBV4-2

cdr3_aa: CASSYQTRSSYEQYF
cdr3_nt: TGTGCCAGCAGTTACCAGACACGGAGCTCCTACGAGCAGTACTTC
j_call: TRBJ2-7
d_call: NA
clone_size: few
v_call: TRBV6-2/TRBV6-3

cdr3_aa: CASSERGHTEAFF
cdr3_nt: TGTGCCAGCAGTGAACGGGGCCACACTGAAGCTTTCTTT
j_call: TRBJ1-1
d_call: NA
clone_size: few
v_call: TRBV25-1

cdr3_aa: CASSEQGYSNQPQHF
cdr3_nt: TGTGCCAGCAGCGAACAGGGTTATAGCAATCAGCCCCAGCATTTT
j_call: TRBJ1-5
d_call: NA
clone_size: few
v_call: TRBV12-3/TRBV12-4